A single sample is the source of the 20 T cell receptor beta chains below, sequenced in a study of blood T cells in healthy people across ages. Then a second PCR, running roughly 6 to 11 cycles, was carried out with a sample-barcoded 5' primer and a J-beta primer mix. Each CDR3 protein gets one entry after TCRdb re-called the 5' RACE reads with MiXCR. Among about 1,500,000 distinct CDR3 sequences listed, about 43% were seen once. The sample was blood. All receptors come from a woman aged 18-30 years in good health.

J is TRBJ2-3 and V is TRBV14, with D possibly matching TRBD2 (6 bases). With 1 base removed from V and 0 bases from J, the gap between germline ends came to 11 bases. The CDR3 loop spans 16 amino acids. The germline V gene encodes CDR1 SGHDN and CDR2 FVKESK. CDR3: CASSQVAGSSTDTQYF. The CDR3 DNA reads as TGTGCCAGCAGCCAAGTGGCGGGGTCTAGCACAGATACGCAGTATTTT.

The V gene is TRBV3-1, the J gene TRBJ2-1, with 13 bases matching TRBD2. This CDR3 spans 20 amino acids. The germline V gene encodes CDR1 LGHDT and CDR2 YNNKEL (reference sequence). The V segment lost 4 bases and the J segment 6 bases; nucleotides outside the gene matches: 18. In DNA form, the CDR3 reads TGTGCCAGCAGCCTGCGCGGCCGGACTAGCGGGAGAAACGAAGGCAATGAGCAGTTCTTC. This translates into CASSLRGRTSGRNEGNEQFF.

This clonotype was counted only a few times. V usage is TRBV29-1 and J usage is TRBJ1-1, with TRBD1 as a possible D gene (5 bases). Germline V lookup: CDR1 SQVTM, CDR2 ANQGSEA. The CDR3 has 13 amino acids. With 3 bases removed from V and 4 bases from J, the gap between germline ends came to 12 bases. CDR3 DNA sequence: TGCAGCGTTGACGCAGGGATGAGCACTGAAGCTTTCTTT. Encoded protein: CSVDAGMSTEAFF.

The chain recombines TRBV20-1 with TRBJ2-5; 7 positions match TRBD2. The V and J ends lost 5 bases and 11 bases, in that order; junction bases with no gene match: 23. Germline lookup yields CDR1 DFQATT and CDR2 SNEGSKA (reference sequence). The length of the CDR3 is 16 residues. CDR3 coding DNA: TGCAGTGCTCAAAAGGCGGTGGGAGGGCCTAAGGATGAGCAGTACTTC. Translated: CSAQKAVGGPKDEQYF.

As for this clonotype: One junction end does not reproduce the germline sequence, and a read error may be involved. This chain connects TRBV28 to TRBJ2-7; the match to TRBD2 covers 8 bases. From germline, CDR1 is MDHEN and CDR2 SYDVKM. The CDR3 has 15 amino acids. Written as DNA, the CDR3 is TGTGCCTGCAGTTTACTAGCGGAAAAAACCTACGAGCAGTACTTC. It specifies CACSLLAEKTYEQYF.

The chain combines TRBV6-5 with TRBJ2-3; 10 nucleotides line up with TRBD1. Germline V gene data show CDR1 as MNHEY and CDR2 as SVGAGI. V trimming: 4 bases; J trimming: 4 bases; junction bases outside the gene matches: 5. The CDR3 extends over 15 amino acids. In DNA form, the CDR3 reads TGTGCCAGCAGTTCCCGGACAGGGGGGGCAGATACGCAGTATTTT. Translated, it gives CASSSRTGGADTQYF.

The chain recombines TRBV27 with TRBJ2-2, with 8 positions matching TRBD1. This CDR3 is built from 13 residues. Germline lookup yields CDR1 MNHEY and CDR2 SMNVEV (reference sequence). The ends lost 10 bases at V and 6 bases at J; junction bases unmatched: 7. CDR3 DNA: TGTGCCACCCAGGGGGCTTTGGCCGGGGAGCTGTTTTTT. Protein: CATQGALAGELFF.

The rearrangement uses TRBV7-2 and TRBJ2-7; a weak D match, TRBD1 (5 bases). Germline assignment: CDR1 SGHTA and CDR2 FQGNSA. V shed 2 bases and J shed 6 bases, with 17 bases lying between them. The CDR3 loop spans 15 amino acids. The CDR3 reads CASSLFRQGLGEQYF. DNA of the CDR3: TGTGCCAGCAGCTTATTCAGGCAGGGCCTCGGCGAGCAGTACTTC. The complete variable domain, with remaining parts taken from reference TRBV7-2 and TRBJ2-7, reads GAGVSQSPSNKVTEKGKDVELRCDPISGHTALYWYRQSLGQGLEFLIYFQGNSAPDKSGLPSDRFSAERTGGSVSTLTIQRTQQEDSAVYLCASSLFRQGLGEQYFGPGTRLTVT.

This clonotype appeared a few times. The chain uses TRBV12-3 or TRBV12-4 and TRBJ1-1; D remains ambiguous. The ends were cut back, 7 bases at V and 1 base at J, with 7 bases in the middle. This CDR3 contains 12 residues. CDR3 in amino acids: CASKGGNTEAFF. Written as DNA, the CDR3 is TGTGCCAGCAAGGGCGGGAACACTGAAGCTTTCTTT.

V gene TRBV18 combines with J gene TRBJ1-1, with D hard to call. V was pared by 2 bases and J by 13 bases, with 17 bases between. In germline, CDR1 is KGHSH, CDR2 LQKENI. CDR3 length: 13 amino acids. CDR3 coding DNA: TGTGCCAGCTCACCAGGCGCCGGGGTGATAGTTTTCTTT. This gives the protein CASSPGAGVIVFF.

The genes are TRBV5-1 and TRBJ2-1; 9 positions agree with TRBD1. The CDR3 totals 15 residues. V lost 0 bases and J lost 8; bases outside the gene matches: 6. CDR1 SGHRS and CDR2 YFSETQ come from the germline V gene. In DNA form, the CDR3 reads TGCGCCAGCAGCTTGGGGGGACAGGGAAGCCATGAGCAGTTCTTC. Its translation: CASSLGGQGSHEQFF.

The V call is TRBV6-5, the J call TRBJ1-5, with D possibly being TRBD1 (5 bases). The CDR3 extends over 16 amino acids. The germline V gene has CDR1 MNHEY and CDR2 SVGAGI. The V end was cut by 4 bases, the J end by 1 base, with 14 bases between. CDR3 sequence: CASSSTGQGSNQPQHF. CDR3 bases: TGTGCCAGCAGTTCCACGGGTCAGGGCAGCAATCAGCCCCAGCATTTT.

This rearrangement joins TRBV28 to TRBJ2-5; 7 nucleotides agree with TRBD1. The germline CDR1 and CDR2 sequences are MDHEN and SYDVKM. The V segment lost 3 bases and the J segment 2 bases; nucleotides outside the gene matches: 3. The length of the CDR3 is 14 residues. The CDR3 nucleotides are TGTGCCAGCAGTTTTGGGGACAGACAAGAGACCCAGTACTTC. Its protein product is CASSFGDRQETQYF.

The chain employs TRBV5-1 and TRBJ2-1, with 10 bases matching TRBD1. V was clipped by 3 bases and J by 10 bases; unmatched bases: 10. Germline V gives CDR1 SGHRS, CDR2 YFSETQ. This CDR3 comprises 15 residues. Here the CDR3 reads CASSSGTGDRDEQFF. CDR3 DNA sequence: TGCGCCAGCAGCTCTGGGACAGGGGATCGAGACGAGCAGTTCTTC. Full variable domain (rest looked up from reference TRBV5-1 and TRBJ2-1): KAGVTQTPRYLIKTRGQQVTLSCSPISGHRSVSWYQQTPGQGLQFLFEYFSETQRNKGNFPGRFSGRQFSNSRSEMNVSTLELGDSALYLCASSSGTGDRDEQFFGPGTRLTVL.

This chain joins TRBV24-1 and TRBJ2-5, with TRBD2 identical over 12 bases. This CDR3 comprises 15 residues. CDR1 is KGHDR, CDR2 SFDVKD, per germline. V gave up 3 bases and J gave up 5 bases; unmatched junction bases: 3. The CDR3 region is CATSDTGLAGETQYF. DNA for the CDR3: TGTGCCACCAGTGATACGGGACTAGCGGGTGAGACCCAGTACTTC.

The rearrangement uses TRBV4-2 and TRBJ2-7, with TRBD2 matching 10 bases. After removal of 4 bases from V and 3 bases from J, the junction contained 9 bases not matched to a gene. Germline CDR1 LGHNA, CDR2 YNFKEQ. The CDR3 loop spans 16 amino acids. The DNA of the CDR3 is TGTGCCAGCAGCCGAGCCCAAGGGACTAGCGTCTACGAGCAGTACTTC. This gives the protein CASSRAQGTSVYEQYF.

This clonotype was seen a handful of times. The gene calls are TRBV6-1 and TRBJ2-7, with D tentatively TRBD1 (6 bases). The CDR3 sequence is 15 residues long. Germline V lookup: CDR1 MNHNS, CDR2 SASEGT. The V and J ends lost 4 bases and 4 bases respectively, with 17 bases between them. As DNA, the CDR3 is TGTGCCAGCAGTGGATTAGGACAGCTACTTTACGAGCAGTACTTC. This gives the protein CASSGLGQLLYEQYF.

V is TRBV15 and J is TRBJ2-1, with 7 nucleotides matching TRBD1. Germline assignment: CDR1 LNHNV and CDR2 YYDKDF (reference sequence). This CDR3 contains 15 residues. The V segment lost 0 bases and the J segment 8 bases; nucleotides outside the gene matches: 7. Written as DNA, the CDR3 is TGTGCCACCAGCAGAGATTGGACAGGTAACCATGAGCAGTTCTTC. Translation gives CATSRDWTGNHEQFF.

This clonotype was detected only a few times. This sequence joins TRBV24-1 and TRBJ2-7; D ambiguous. This CDR3 region has 14 residues. V lost 4 bases and J 0 bases, leaving 9 bases between the germline ends. In germline, CDR1 is KGHDR, CDR2 SFDVKD. CDR3: CATSDRPSSYEQYF. The CDR3 coding sequence is TGTGCCACCAGTGACCGCCCCAGCTCCTACGAGCAGTACTTC.

The rearrangement uses TRBV20-1 and TRBJ1-4; tentatively, D is TRBD1 (6 bases). The CDR3 covers 14 residues. Germline V gene lookup returns CDR1 DFQATT and CDR2 SNEGSKA (reference sequence). Trimming shortened V by 2 bases and J by 8 bases, and 15 bases separated the two germline ends. CDR3 region: CSARIQGLGEKLFF. The CDR3 DNA reads TGCAGTGCTAGAATACAGGGATTGGGCGAAAAACTGTTTTTT.